The 20 T cell receptor beta chains below all came from one sample that was sequenced in a study of response to subunit inactivated influenza vaccine. MiXCR, applied by TCRdb to the RT-PCR reads, yields one record per CDR3 protein. This table has around 200,000 distinct CDR3 sequences, approximately 12% appearing once. The same data also went into a second study, on T cells expressing NK-cell markers. That study reports: Beta-chain TCR cDNA was generated via 5'RACE template switching with UMIs.

Source: CD8+ T cells sorted from PBMCs, taken about 13 days after vaccination. The receptors shown here come from a man aged 45-65 years who received an inactivated influenza vaccine.

This clonotype was counted only a few times. The chain's CDR3 is CASSYETGEDEQYF. Written as DNA, the CDR3 is TGTGCCAGCAGTTACGAGACAGGGGAGGACGAGCAGTACTTC. The chain recombines TRBV12-3 or TRBV12-4 with TRBJ2-7, with 8 nucleotides matching TRBD1. V lost 4 bases and J lost 5; bases outside the gene matches: 7. CDR3 length: 14 residues.

This clonotype was seen a handful of times. The chain uses TRBV20-1 and TRBJ2-1, with TRBD2 as a possible D gene (5 bases). V was shortened by 7 bases and J by 4 bases, with 11 bases between the two germline ends. CDR3 length: 12 residues. Germline V gives CDR1 DFQATT, CDR2 SNEGSKA (reference sequence). CDR3 nucleotide sequence: TGCAGTGTGCGGGCCCGATACAATGAGCAGTTCTTC. It encodes CSVRARYNEQFF.

This clonotype has a handful of counts. The chain has TRBV6-2 or TRBV6-3 and TRBJ2-3; TRBD2 agrees at 12 bases. After removal of 0 bases from V and 2 bases from J, the junction contained 6 bases not matched to a gene. CDR3 length equals 18 residues. Per germline, CDR1 MNHEY and CDR2 SVGEGT. The CDR3 sequence is CASSYSRLAGVITDTQYF. In DNA form, the CDR3 reads TGTGCCAGCAGTTACTCGAGACTAGCGGGAGTCATCACAGATACGCAGTATTTT.

There are a few counts of this clonotype. The J gene is TRBJ2-1, the V gene TRBV6-5; D ambiguous. Trimming shortened V by 0 bases and J by 3 bases, and 9 bases separated the two germline ends. Per the germline V gene, CDR1 is MNHEY and CDR2 is SVGAGI. This CDR3 is built from 15 residues. The CDR3 protein is CASSYSPSVYNEQFF. The CDR3 DNA is TGTGCCAGCAGTTACTCGCCTAGTGTCTACAATGAGCAGTTCTTC.

This clonotype was seen more than once but under ten times. One end of the junction varies from germline; a read error may be responsible. V and J are TRBV29-1 and TRBJ2-1, with D perhaps assigned TRBD1 or TRBD2 (6 bases each). The CDR3 has 12 residues. Germline V gives CDR1 SQVTM, CDR2 ANQGSEA. The DNA for the CDR3 is TGCAGCGTCGAAGGGGGGAACAATGAGCAGTTCTTC. Translation: CSVEGGNNEQFF.

This chain links TRBV11-2 with TRBJ1-4; D remains ambiguous. The CDR3 contains 15 residues. Germline V CDR1 and CDR2: SGHAT, FQNNGV. Trimming stripped 0 bases from V and 9 bases from J, with 14 bases between. This CDR3 reads CASSLDSGVGKKLFF. As DNA, the CDR3 is TGTGCCAGCAGCTTAGATAGTGGGGTTGGGAAAAAACTGTTTTTT.

The table lists this clonotype with a few counts. The chain couples TRBV6-5 to TRBJ2-7; TRBD1 might be the D (6 bases). The CDR3 extends over 14 amino acids. Trimming left V 0 bases short and J 5 bases short, with 11 bases between. The germline gives CDR1 MNHEY, CDR2 SVGAGI. Here the CDR3 DNA reads TGTGCCAGCAGTTACTCGAGGGGGAAAGACGAGCAGTACTTC. Amino acids: CASSYSRGKDEQYF.

This clonotype was detected many times. The genes are TRBV15 and TRBJ2-3, with D tentatively TRBD2 (6 bases). Between the trimmed V and J ends, which lost 1 base and 0 bases, there was a span of 8 bases. The CDR3 is 15 amino acids. The V gene's germline CDR1 is LNHNV and CDR2 YYDKDF (reference sequence). In DNA, the CDR3 is TGTGCCACCAGCAGAGGGGGAGGTAGCACAGATACGCAGTATTTT. Protein product: CATSRGGGSTDTQYF.

This clonotype turned up a few times. The chain joins TRBV25-1 to TRBJ2-1; D is unclear. This CDR3 region has 9 residues. CDR1 and CDR2 (germline): MGHDK, SYGVNS. Trimming took off 9 bases at V and 8 bases at J, with 5 bases between the two ends. The CDR3 spells CASGDEQFF. In DNA, the CDR3 is TGTGCCAGTGGGGATGAGCAGTTCTTC.

This clonotype was detected many times. The chain has TRBV2 and TRBJ2-3; 9 bases fit TRBD1. The CDR3 has 14 residues. With 6 bases clipped from V and 4 bases from J, the junction kept 5 bases outside the gene matches. Germline V gene data show CDR1 as SNHLY and CDR2 as FYNNEI. CDR3 sequence (DNA): TGTGCCAGCAGCCCCGGGACAGGGTCAGATACGCAGTATTTT. Amino acid sequence: CASSPGTGSDTQYF.

This clonotype was picked up many times. The rearrangement uses TRBV24-1 and TRBJ2-7; D perhaps matches TRBD2 (5 bases). Trimming stripped 5 bases from V and 2 bases from J, with 9 bases between. Germline V CDR1 and CDR2: KGHDR, SFDVKD. There are 13 residues in the CDR3. The CDR3: CATSGSGTYEQYF. DNA for the CDR3: TGTGCCACCAGTGGTTCGGGAACCTACGAGCAGTACTTC.

The chain couples TRBV20-1 to TRBJ1-2, with a possible D match to TRBD1 (6 bases). V was clipped by 0 bases and J by 1 base, with 12 bases between them. The CDR3 length is 15 residues. Germline CDR1 and CDR2: DFQATT and SNEGSKA (reference sequence). CDR3 loop: CSARDPGQHNYGYTF. As DNA, the CDR3 is TGCAGTGCTAGAGATCCGGGACAACATAACTATGGCTACACCTTC.

This clonotype was seen a few times. The chain employs TRBV6-6 and TRBJ2-1; perhaps TRBD2 as D (5 bases). V lost 2 bases, J lost 9 bases, and 11 bases lay in between. The CDR3 runs to 13 residues. Germline CDR1 and CDR2: MNHNY and SVGAGI (reference sequence). CDR3: CASSYAGIGEQFF. The CDR3, as DNA: TGTGCCAGCAGTTACGCCGGGATTGGTGAGCAGTTCTTC.

This clonotype was observed at least ten times. The chain combines TRBV12-3 or TRBV12-4 with TRBJ2-3; D may be TRBD2 (5 bases). This CDR3 region has 15 residues. Between the trimmed V and J ends, which lost 4 bases and 3 bases, there was a span of 14 bases. Written as DNA, the CDR3 is TGTGCCAGCAGTTCCAAGACTATCACTACAGATACGCAGTATTTT. It is translated as CASSSKTITTDTQYF.

This clonotype was picked up a small number of times. The rearrangement links TRBV15 to TRBJ2-5; no clear D gene. The V and J ends lost 1 base and 5 bases respectively, with 8 bases between them. Per the germline V gene, CDR1 is LNHNV and CDR2 is YYDKDF (reference sequence). CDR3 size: 13 residues. The CDR3 reads CATSRVLFETQYF. CDR3 in DNA: TGTGCCACCAGCAGAGTGCTGTTCGAGACCCAGTACTTC. Using reference TRBV15 and TRBJ2-5 for the parts outside the CDR3, the full variable domain is DAMVIQNPRYQVTQFGKPVTLSCSQTLNHNVMYWYQQKSSQAPKLLFHYYDKDFNNEADTPDNFQSRRPNTSFCFLDIRSPGLGDTAMYLCATSRVLFETQYFGPGTRLLVL.

In its sample, this clonotype was seen a few times. This sequence joins TRBV5-1 and TRBJ2-7, with D possibly matching TRBD2 (6 bases). This CDR3 is built from 16 residues. Trimming left V 4 bases short and J 3 bases short, with 20 bases between. The germline V gene encodes CDR1 SGHRS and CDR2 YFSETQ. The DNA of the CDR3 is TGCGCCAGCAGCGATAGGAGGGCCCCATCATACTACGAGCAGTACTTC. This translates into CASSDRRAPSYYEQYF.

This clonotype appeared many times. One end of the junction does not line up with germline, which may come from a read error. V is TRBV7-7 and J is TRBJ2-7, with 9 bases identical to TRBD1. This CDR3 has 15 residues. CDR1 is SSHAT, CDR2 FNYEAQ, per germline (reference sequence). For the CDR3, the DNA is TGTGCTAGCAGCATGGGACAGGGAGGGGACTACGAGCAGTACTTC. Translating it yields CASSMGQGGDYEQYF.

The genes are TRBV28 and TRBJ1-1; D gene ambiguous. The CDR3 extends over 17 amino acids. Deletions cut 3 bases from V and 1 base from J, with 18 bases between. In germline, CDR1 is MDHEN, CDR2 SYDVKM. CDR3 protein: CASSFAYSGRKNTEAFF. The CDR3 DNA reads as TGTGCCAGCAGTTTCGCTTATTCAGGACGGAAGAACACTGAAGCTTTCTTT.

This chain links TRBV15 with TRBJ2-7, with 10 bases aligning to TRBD1. This CDR3 comprises 16 residues. J gave up 4 bases and V 0 bases, and 6 bases lay outside the gene matches. CDR1 is LNHNV, CDR2 YYDKDF, per germline (reference sequence). This CDR3 reads CATSRDRGTGAYEQYF. The CDR3 bases are TGTGCCACCAGCAGAGATCGAGGGACAGGGGCTTACGAGCAGTACTTC.

This clonotype was detected ten times or more. The J gene is TRBJ2-1, the V gene TRBV7-8; the D gene could be TRBD1 or TRBD2 (5 bases each). V dropped 2 bases and J dropped 7 bases, with 12 bases sitting between them. The V gene's germline CDR1 is SGHVS and CDR2 FQNEAQ. The CDR3 runs 14 residues. The CDR3 DNA follows: TGTGCCAGCAGCTTATTTCGGGGCTCGAATGAGCAGTTCTTC. It codes for CASSLFRGSNEQFF.